This TCR beta chain was sequenced during a study of OX40 agonist ivuxolimab in advanced cancers. Germline V gives CDR1 MGHDK, CDR2 SYGVNS. The CDR3 extends over 13 amino acids. The junction had 9 bases not matched to a gene; V was cut back by 5 bases and J by 11 bases. This table comes from immunoSEQ multiplex PCR, and its TCRdb copy is limited to in-frame clones, with some not included. The sample includes around 140,000 clones, approximately 90% of them seen just once. This clonotype was obtained from an adult with an advanced solid tumor such as melanoma, head and neck, liver or kidney cancer. Sequenced material: CD4+ or CD8+ T cells sorted from blood, taken in a trial of the OX40 agonist ivuxolimab. V gene TRBV25-1 combines with J gene TRBJ2-3, with 8 bases matching TRBD2. This CDR3 is CASSSLPREGQYF. In DNA, the CDR3 is TGTGCCAGCAGTTCACTACCACGGGAGGGGCAGTATTTT.